Following are 23 T cell receptor beta chains from one sample sequenced in a study of T-cell memory formation after mild COVID-19 (dated by TCRdb to 2020 to 2023). Libraries were constructed by 5' RACE. The instrument given in TCRdb is Illumina NovaSeq 6000. TCRdb applied fastp at Q25 and MiXCR to the public reads, then kept only in-frame beta chains. Rows with one shared CDR3 protein collapse into an entry with the most common genes and DNA. This sample comprises roughly 280,000 distinct CDR3 sequences, around 8% of them detected only once. The ten largest clones represent 20% to 25% of the sample. The sequenced material came from PBMCs or a T cell subset sorted from them (not recorded which). The receptors shown here come from a man aged 18 to 29 who had mild COVID-19 (a few samples of this study predate the infection). The sample titles of this study are shuffled in the database, so cell type and time point are left out; the donor was told from shared clones.

This clonotype has only a few counts. The chain is built from TRBV5-1 and TRBJ1-2, with D perhaps matching TRBD1 (5 bases). The CDR3 loop spans 13 amino acids. V was trimmed by 6 bases and J by 0 bases, leaving 9 bases between them. Looked up from germline, CDR1 is SGHRS and CDR2 is YFSETQ. CDR3 coding DNA: TGCGCCAGCACTTCGGGGCCTAACTATGGCTACACCTTC. Translating it yields CASTSGPNYGYTF. The whole variable domain, remainder taken from reference TRBV5-1 and TRBJ1-2, is KAGVTQTPRYLIKTRGQQVTLSCSPISGHRSVSWYQQTPGQGLQFLFEYFSETQRNKGNFPGRFSGRQFSNSRSEMNVSTLELGDSALYLCASTSGPNYGYTFGSGTRLTVV.

This chain uses TRBV20-1 with TRBJ2-3; TRBD1 is a possible D gene (5 bases). The germline CDR1 and CDR2 sequences are DFQATT and SNEGSKA (reference sequence). The CDR3 consists of 14 residues. Trimming removed 5 bases from V and 4 bases from J, with 16 bases in between. The CDR3 sequence: CSAQGGRGADTQYF. As DNA, the CDR3 is TGCAGTGCTCAGGGCGGTAGGGGCGCAGATACGCAGTATTTT.

The chain employs TRBV7-2 and TRBJ1-4; TRBD1 matches at 9 bases. This CDR3 region has 15 residues. J was trimmed by 7 bases and V by 5 bases; bases with no gene match: 8. In germline, CDR1 is SGHTA, CDR2 FQGNSA. The CDR3 region is CASSPGDRGTEKLFF. In nucleotides, the CDR3 is TGTGCCAGCAGCCCAGGAGACAGGGGGACTGAAAAACTGTTTTTT. The entire variable domain, with the rest obtained from reference TRBV7-2 and TRBJ1-4, is as follows: GAGVSQSPSNKVTEKGKDVELRCDPISGHTALYWYRQSLGQGLEFLIYFQGNSAPDKSGLPSDRFSAERTGGSVSTLTIQRTQQEDSAVYLCASSPGDRGTEKLFFGSGTQLSVL.

CDR3 region: CATSDSKDRTVSDTQYF. Written as DNA, the CDR3 is TGTGCCACCAGTGACAGCAAGGACAGGACAGTATCCGATACGCAGTATTTT. The chain is built from TRBV24-1 and TRBJ2-3; 7 nucleotides agree with TRBD1. V dropped 4 bases and J dropped 6; count of bases not matched to a gene: 15. Germline V CDR1 and CDR2: KGHDR, SFDVKD. This CDR3 contains 17 residues.

In its sample, this clonotype was seen a few times. J is TRBJ2-5 and V is TRBV6-6; D call uncertain. From germline, CDR1 is MNHNY and CDR2 SVGAGI (reference sequence). The length of the CDR3 is 14 residues. V dropped 2 bases and J dropped 3 bases, with 10 bases sitting between them. The CDR3 DNA reads as TGTGCCAGCAGTTACACGGCCGCGAAAGAGACCCAGTACTTC. It is translated as CASSYTAAKETQYF.

This clonotype was seen more than once but under ten times. The chain has TRBV7-3 and TRBJ2-1, with TRBD2 identical over 10 bases. Germline loops: CDR1 SGHTA, CDR2 FQGTGA. J lost 6 bases, V lost 3 bases, and 2 bases had no gene match. The CDR3 is made up of 14 amino acids. The CDR3 DNA is TGTGCCAGCAGCTTGGGGACTAGCGCCAATGAGCAGTTCTTC. This sequence encodes CASSLGTSANEQFF.

This clonotype has a count of ten or more. The chain combines TRBV5-1 with TRBJ2-5; 7 bases line up with TRBD2. J gave up 5 bases and V 6 bases, and 10 bases lay outside the gene matches. The CDR3 is 14 residues long. Looked up from germline, CDR1 is SGHRS and CDR2 is YFSETQ. This chain's CDR3 is CASTPVGGSETQYF. CDR3 sequence (DNA): TGCGCCAGCACCCCCGTGGGGGGGTCGGAGACCCAGTACTTC.

This clonotype was observed a handful of times. This rearrangement joins TRBV27 to TRBJ2-7, with 15 bases identical to TRBD2. Germline V lookup: CDR1 MNHEY, CDR2 SMNVEV (reference sequence). This CDR3 has 16 residues. With 5 bases clipped from V and 6 bases from J, the junction kept 8 bases outside the gene matches. CDR3 in amino acids: CASSPAGLAGGSEQYF. The CDR3 nucleotides read TGTGCCAGCAGTCCGGCGGGACTAGCGGGGGGTTCCGAGCAGTACTTC.

The rearrangement joins TRBV12-3 or TRBV12-4 to TRBJ2-3; TRBD2 aligns across 10 bases. After removal of 5 bases from V and 4 bases from J, the junction contained 9 bases not matched to a gene. The length of the CDR3 is 16 residues. CDR3 nucleotide sequence: TGTGCCAGCAGTCCGATGGGGACTAGCGAGGCAGATACGCAGTATTTT. It translates to CASSPMGTSEADTQYF.

There are a few counts of this clonotype. V and J are TRBV5-1 and TRBJ1-1, with a tentative D call TRBD1 (5 bases). The CDR3 runs to 11 residues. Trimming took off 6 bases at V and 7 bases at J, with 10 bases between the two ends. Germline V gene sequence: CDR1 SGHRS, CDR2 YFSETQ. CDR3 region: CASMGGSEAFF. The CDR3 nucleotides are TGCGCCAGCATGGGGGGGAGTGAAGCTTTCTTT.

This clonotype showed up just a few times. The rearrangement joins TRBV28 to TRBJ1-5; D is unresolved. CDR3 length equals 12 residues. Looked up from germline, CDR1 is MDHEN and CDR2 is SYDVKM. Trimming cost V 5 bases and J 7 bases, with 9 bases left between them. The CDR3: CASSPYRQPQHF. Written as DNA, the CDR3 is TGTGCCAGCAGTCCCTATAGACAGCCCCAGCATTTT.

This clonotype was seen a handful of times. The chain joins TRBV12-5 to TRBJ2-7; 7 nucleotides match TRBD1. V lost 1 base and J lost 5; bases outside the gene matches: 5. The CDR3 consists of 14 residues. Looked up from germline, CDR1 is LGHNT and CDR2 is FRNRAP. The CDR3 DNA reads TGTGCTAGTGGTTTGGCCGGGACAGCTCACGAGCAGTACTTC. It specifies CASGLAGTAHEQYF.

This clonotype was seen only a few times. The genes are TRBV20-1 and TRBJ2-5; TRBD2 agrees at 10 bases. The germline V gene encodes CDR1 DFQATT and CDR2 SNEGSKA (reference sequence). V lost 0 bases, J lost 4 bases, and 8 bases stayed unmatched. This CDR3 has 16 residues. The CDR3: CSARDRIAGGTETQYF. CDR3 nucleotides: TGCAGTGCTAGAGATCGAATAGCGGGGGGAACAGAGACCCAGTACTTC.

At least ten counts were recorded for this clonotype. The rearrangement joins TRBV7-3 to TRBJ2-7, with 8 bases lining up with TRBD2. The ends lost 4 bases at V and 2 bases at J; junction bases unmatched: 4. The CDR3 loop spans 14 amino acids. Germline CDR1 SGHTA, CDR2 FQGTGA. This CDR3 reads CASSSRGGPYEQYF. The CDR3 nucleotides are TGTGCCAGCAGCTCCCGGGGGGGCCCCTACGAGCAGTACTTC.

The sample holds a few counts of this clonotype. This CDR3 is CASSESARGLYEQYF. The CDR3 DNA reads as TGTGCCAGCAGTGAATCAGCCAGGGGGCTCTACGAGCAGTACTTC. V is TRBV25-1 and J is TRBJ2-7; TRBD1 agrees at 8 bases. Unmatched junction bases numbered 5, after V lost 1 base and J lost 3 bases. The CDR3 is 15 residues long. Germline-derived CDR1 and CDR2 are MGHDK and SYGVNS.

V and J are TRBV19 and TRBJ2-3; tentative D call: TRBD1 (5 bases). This CDR3 region has 16 residues. Germline V gene sequence: CDR1 LNHDA, CDR2 SQIVND (reference sequence). Trimming stripped 5 bases from V and 2 bases from J, with 17 bases between. The CDR3 DNA reads TGTGCCAGTAGTCGACCCCTTCTAGGGGCCACAGATACGCAGTATTTT. It encodes CASSRPLLGATDTQYF.

This clonotype turned up a few times. The chain links TRBV7-9 to TRBJ2-1; 9 nucleotides agree with TRBD2. V lost 2 bases and J lost 9; bases outside the gene matches: 5. From germline, CDR1 is SEHNR and CDR2 FQNEAQ (reference sequence). This CDR3 region has 14 residues. The CDR3 nucleotides read TGTGCCAGCAGCTTACAAGCGGGGGGCCTTGAGCAGTTCTTC. It encodes CASSLQAGGLEQFF.

This clonotype was counted at least ten times. The V and J genes are TRBV5-1 and TRBJ2-5; TRBD2 agrees at 9 bases. This CDR3 comprises 16 residues. Trimming at V came to 6 bases and at J to 5 bases, leaving 14 bases not matched to a gene. The germline gives CDR1 SGHRS, CDR2 YFSETQ. Here the CDR3 DNA reads TGCGCCAGCACGCGGGGGGGGGCCGACACCAGGGAGACCCAGTACTTC. This encodes CASTRGGADTRETQYF.

This clonotype was found a few times. The chain joins TRBV24-1 to TRBJ2-1; D gene uncertain. Germline CDR1 is KGHDR and CDR2 is SFDVKD. The CDR3 covers 12 residues. V shed 9 bases and J shed 9 bases, with 14 bases lying between them. CDR3 loop: CATAPAEGEQFF. CDR3 sequence (DNA): TGTGCCACCGCCCCGGCCGAAGGTGAGCAGTTCTTC.

This clonotype was observed a handful of times. The CDR3 DNA reads TGTGCCAGCAGTACCGACTCCCTCGAGCAGTTCTTC. This translates into CASSTDSLEQFF. The chain links TRBV6-5 to TRBJ2-1, with D uncertain. Between the trimmed V and J ends, which lost 5 bases and 10 bases, there was a span of 12 bases. The CDR3 contains 12 residues. Per germline, CDR1 MNHEY and CDR2 SVGAGI.

This clonotype was observed a few times. V usage is TRBV5-1 and J usage is TRBJ2-5, with D hard to call. V was shortened by 3 bases and J by 5 bases, with 14 bases between the two germline ends. CDR3 size: 14 residues. The germline V gene has CDR1 SGHRS and CDR2 YFSETQ. For the CDR3, the DNA is TGCGCCAGCAGCTCTAGACACATCGGGGAGACCCAGTACTTC. Its translation: CASSSRHIGETQYF.

CDR3 region: CASKRDRTGDTEAFF. CDR3 in DNA: TGCGCCAGCAAACGGGACAGAACTGGTGACACTGAAGCTTTCTTT. This rearrangement joins TRBV5-1 to TRBJ1-1, with 7 nucleotides matching TRBD1. Germline lookup yields CDR1 SGHRS and CDR2 YFSETQ. J was trimmed by 3 bases and V by 6 bases; bases with no gene match: 11. The CDR3 runs 15 residues.

The table lists this clonotype with a few counts. The chain carries TRBV15 and TRBJ2-7, with 7 bases aligning to TRBD2. CDR3 length: 14 amino acids. With V trimmed by 1 base and J by 0 bases, 0 bases remained unmatched. The germline V gene has CDR1 LNHNV and CDR2 YYDKDF (reference sequence). Here the CDR3 DNA reads TGTGCCACCAGCAGAGGCGGGAGCTCCTACGAGCAGTACTTC. Encoded protein: CATSRGGSSYEQYF.